A selection of T cell receptor beta chains follows, all from one sample in a study of Ad26.COV2.S vaccination and SARS-CoV-2 variants. Assay: immunoSEQ multiplex PCR; the TCRdb copy retains only in-frame clones and omits some. The profile covers 300,000 to 350,000 clones, with 75% to 90% appearing a single time and 4.5% to 5.5% taken by the ten largest. The sequencing used peripheral blood, collected in a trial of Ad26.COV2.S vaccine versus placebo. The receptors were sampled from a person aged 18-65 years who received the Ad26.COV2.S COVID-19 vaccine or a placebo. The CDR3 runs from the conserved cysteine through the conserved F or W. The D gene is left open where the match is weak. For some rows the clone size is stated as once, few or many, or as a class when expanded; others skip it.

j_call | v_call | d_call | clone_size | cdr3_aa | cdr3_nt
TRBJ1-1 | TRBV7-2 | TRBD1 | once | CASSLFWDRPPEAFF | TGTGCCAGCAGCTTATTCTGGGACAGACCTCCTGAAGCTTTCTTT
TRBJ1-1 | TRBV29-1 | - | - | CSVVRVGTEAFF | TGCAGCGTTGTTAGGGTTGGCACTGAAGCTTTCTTT
TRBJ2-3 | TRBV25-1 | TRBD1 | - | CATRDRGQDTQYF | TGTGCCACGAGGGACAGGGGGCAAGATACGCAGTATTTT
TRBJ1-3 | TRBV27 | - | - | CASSPNIASTSGNTIYF | TGTGCCAGCAGTCCGAACATTGCCTCCACCTCTGGAAACACCATATATTTT
TRBJ2-1 | TRBV29-1 | TRBD1 | - | CSAGTGVNNEQFF | TGCAGCGCAGGGACAGGGGTGAACAATGAGCAGTTCTTC
TRBJ2-5 | TRBV27 | - | - | CASRQETQYF | TGTGCCAGCAGACAGGAGACCCAGTACTTC
TRBJ2-3 | TRBV27 | - | - | CASSLNPTDTQYF | TGTGCCAGCAGTCTTAACCCCACAGATACGCAGTATTTT
TRBJ2-3 | TRBV6-5 | - | few | CASTPRASTDTQYF | TGTGCCAGCACTCCACGAGCGAGCACAGATACGCAGTATTTT
TRBJ2-1 | TRBV3-1/TRBV3-2 | - | - | CASSQHSTVEQFF | TGTGCCAGCAGCCAACATAGCACGGTTGAGCAGTTCTTC
TRBJ1-1 | TRBV7-2 | - | - | CASSSGRDWKAFF | TGTGCCAGCAGTTCTGGCAGGGATTGGAAAGCTTTCTTT
TRBJ2-1 | TRBV5-6 | - | - | CASSLGPDGEQFF | TGTGCCAGCAGCTTGGGGCCCGACGGGGAGCAGTTCTTC
TRBJ2-1 | TRBV11-2 | - | - | CASSLEWTDPYNEQFF | TGTGCCAGCAGCTTAGAGTGGACAGACCCCTACAATGAGCAGTTCTTC
TRBJ1-3 | TRBV7-6 | TRBD1 | - | CASSATGSLPGNTIYF | TGTGCCAGCAGCGCGACAGGGTCATTGCCTGGAAACACCATATATTTT
TRBJ1-6 | TRBV27 | - | - | CASSYSDRTASPLHF | TGTGCCAGCAGCTACTCCGATAGGACTGCATCACCCCTCCACTTT
TRBJ1-4 | TRBV5-1 | TRBD1 | - | CASSLGDREGEKLFF | TGCGCCAGCAGCTTGGGGGACAGGGAAGGTGAAAAACTGTTTTTT
TRBJ1-2 | TRBV4-3 | - | - | CASSQETGSPYGYTF | TGCGCCAGCAGCCAAGAAACAGGTAGCCCCTATGGCTACACCTTC
TRBJ2-3 | TRBV18 | - | - | CASSPLGGTDTQYF | TGTGCCAGCTCACCTCTCGGGGGCACAGATACGCAGTATTTT
TRBJ2-1 | TRBV19 | - | - | CASSIDVRNEQFF | TGTGCCAGTAGTATAGATGTCCGCAATGAGCAGTTCTTC
TRBJ2-1 | TRBV6-6 | TRBD1 | once | CASSYSMGQGGKEQFF | TGTGCCAGCAGTTACTCGATGGGACAGGGGGGTAAAGAGCAGTTCTTC
TRBJ2-2 | TRBV10-1 | - | - | CASSLGAANTGELFF | TGCGCCAGCAGCCTAGGGGCGGCCAACACCGGGGAGCTGTTTTTT
TRBJ2-1 | TRBV5-1 | - | - | CASLPWGKGRSNEQFF | TGCGCCAGCTTACCATGGGGGAAGGGGCGTAGCAATGAGCAGTTCTTC
TRBJ2-5 | TRBV24-1 | - | - | CATSDEPGPMYQETQYF | TGTGCCACCAGTGATGAGCCGGGACCCATGTACCAAGAGACCCAGTACTTC
TRBJ2-6 | TRBV5-1 | - | - | CASSWALSGANVLTF | TGCGCCAGCAGCTGGGCCCTCTCTGGGGCCAACGTCCTGACTTTC
TRBJ1-4 | TRBV19 | TRBD1 | - | CASSPGTGSGRSLF | TGTGCCAGTAGTCCCGGGACAGGGTCCGGTCGGAGCTTATTT
TRBJ1-5 | TRBV12-3/TRBV12-4 | - | - | CASSLASQPQHF | TGTGCCAGCAGTTTAGCGAGTCAGCCCCAGCATTTT
TRBJ1-3 | TRBV19 | - | - | CASSGGATGNTIYF | TGTGCCAGTAGTGGGGGTGCTACTGGAAACACCATATATTTT
TRBJ1-1 | TRBV28 | TRBD1 | - | CASLTPAGGYTEAFF | TGTGCCAGTTTAACCCCAGCAGGGGGCTACACTGAAGCTTTCTTT
TRBJ1-1 | TRBV12-3/TRBV12-4 | - | - | CASRGLLREAFF | TGTGCCAGCAGGGGCCTCCTCAGAGAAGCTTTCTTT
TRBJ2-3 | TRBV7-6 | - | - | CASSLGGLVRDTQYF | TGTGCCAGCAGCTTAGGGGGGCTAGTTCGAGATACGCAGTATTTT
TRBJ2-3 | TRBV6-5 | - | - | CASSTHGRADTQYF | TGTGCCAGCAGTACGCACGGAAGAGCAGATACGCAGTATTTT
TRBJ1-3 | TRBV6-1 | - | - | CASSDYETYGNTIYF | TGTGCCAGCAGTGATTATGAGACTTACGGAAACACCATATATTTT
TRBJ2-7 | TRBV12-3/TRBV12-4 | - | few | CASSDLREQYF | TGTGCCAGCAGTGACTTACGCGAGCAGTACTTC
TRBJ1-1 | TRBV7-2 | - | - | CASSLASLTEAFF | TGTGCCAGCAGCTTAGCGTCCCTCACTGAAGCTTTCTTT
TRBJ1-2 | TRBV6-1 | - | - | CASSEASVLGYTF | TGTGCCAGCAGTGAAGCTTCGGTTCTCGGCTACACCTTC
TRBJ1-1 | TRBV5-1 | TRBD1 | - | CASSLGQGGWNTEAFF | TGCGCCAGCAGCTTGGGGCAGGGGGGATGGAACACTGAAGCTTTCTTT
TRBJ2-6 | TRBV4-3 | TRBD1 | - | CASSLTRDRTGANVLTF | TGCGCCAGCAGCCTTACCCGGGACAGGACTGGGGCCAACGTCCTGACTTTC
TRBJ1-6 | TRBV19 | - | - | CASRISEYNSPLHF | TGTGCCAGTAGGATTTCAGAGTATAATTCACCCCTCCACTTT
TRBJ2-4 | TRBV12-3/TRBV12-4 | - | - | CASSLGDIQYF | TGTGCCAGCAGTTTGGGGGACATTCAGTACTTC
TRBJ1-3 | TRBV2 | TRBD1 | once | CASSESTGVDTIYF | TGTGCCAGCAGTGAATCGACAGGGGTAGACACCATATATTTT
TRBJ1-2 | TRBV7-2 | - | - | CASSERQYGYTF | TGTGCCAGCAGCGAGAGACAGTATGGCTACACCTTC
TRBJ2-1 | TRBV29-1 | - | - | CSVVVENNFHEQFF | TGCAGCGTCGTGGTAGAAAACAATTTCCATGAGCAGTTCTTC
TRBJ1-1 | TRBV5-8 | - | - | CASSELGAARLRNTEAFF | TGTGCCAGCAGCGAACTCGGGGCAGCGCGATTGAGGAACACTGAAGCTTTCTTT
TRBJ2-5 | TRBV7-8 | - | - | CASGRTSRETQYF | TGTGCCAGCGGGAGGACTTCTAGGGAGACCCAGTACTTC
TRBJ1-4 | TRBV27 | - | - | CASRGIANEKLFF | TGTGCCAGTCGGGGAATAGCTAATGAAAAACTGTTTTTT
TRBJ2-2 | TRBV15 | - | - | CATSRDVVGELFF | TGTGCCACCAGCAGAGATGTAGTCGGGGAGCTGTTTTTT
TRBJ1-3 | TRBV5-4 | - | - | CASSLGQTFSGNTIYF | TGTGCCAGCAGCTTGGGGCAGACTTTCTCTGGAAACACCATATATTTT
TRBJ2-1 | TRBV29-1 | - | - | CSVEDQVAVGTVLNEQFF | TGCAGCGTTGAAGACCAGGTGGCCGTCGGCACAGTACTCAATGAGCAGTTCTTC
TRBJ1-2 | TRBV20-1 | - | once | CSALQGYGYTF | TGCAGTGCGTTACAGGGCTATGGCTACACCTTC
TRBJ2-2 | TRBV4-3 | - | - | CASSQHRRWDGELFF | TGCGCCAGCAGCCAACACCGCAGGTGGGACGGGGAGCTGTTTTTT
TRBJ1-2 | TRBV30 | - | - | CAWSVSSYGYTF | TGTGCCTGGAGTGTATCCTCATATGGCTACACCTTC